The 18 T cell receptor beta chains below were found in one sample sequenced in a study of T cell clones after liver transplantation. The table came from immunoSEQ multiplex PCR; TCRdb's copy has only in-frame clones and leaves some out. The data show around 70,000 clones, 92% seen once. The source material was CD4+ T cells from blood, sampled less than 27 months after liver transplant. Source of these receptors: a human patient who received a liver transplant. The graft donor may have contributed some T cells.

The J gene is TRBJ1-6, the V gene TRBV27; D is unclear. Trimming left V 7 bases short and J 8 bases short, with 30 bases between. CDR3 size: 19 residues. CDR1 and CDR2 (germline): MNHEY, SMNVEV (reference sequence). CDR3 in amino acids: CASTSSSPGVGGRDSPLHF. CDR3 bases: TGTGCCAGCACTTCCTCCTCCCCCGGGGTGGGCGGCAGAGATTCACCCCTCCACTTT.

This chain joins TRBV9 and TRBJ2-3, with a weak D call TRBD2 (6 bases). Germline CDR1 SGDLS, CDR2 YYNGEE. Trimming removed 4 bases at V and 3 bases at J, with 21 bases between. The CDR3 spans 17 residues. CDR3 DNA sequence: TGTGCCAGCAGCTTGCTATCGGGAGTTGTTCGGACAGATACGCAGTATTTT. It specifies CASSLLSGVVRTDTQYF.

As DNA, the CDR3 is TGTGCCAGCAGTTTGAGGACTAGCAACGACGAGCAGTACTTC. Amino acid sequence: CASSLRTSNDEQYF. The chain is built from TRBV6-5 and TRBJ2-7; TRBD2 aligns across 8 bases. Trimming removed 4 bases from V and 5 bases from J; junction bases left unmatched: 7. The CDR3 has 14 residues. Germline V gene lookup returns CDR1 MNHEY and CDR2 SVGAGI.

The chain carries TRBV7-2 and TRBJ2-1; D gene unclear. This CDR3 spans 12 amino acids. CDR1 and CDR2 from the germline V gene are SGHTA and FQGNSA. The V and J ends lost 5 bases and 9 bases respectively, with 11 bases between them. The CDR3, as DNA: TGTGCCAGCAGCCTCGATGCGCTTGAGCAGTTCTTC. The encoded protein is CASSLDALEQFF. Using reference TRBV7-2 and TRBJ2-1 for the parts outside the CDR3, the full variable domain is GAGVSQSPSNKVTEKGKDVELRCDPISGHTALYWYRQSLGQGLEFLIYFQGNSAPDKSGLPSDRFSAERTGGSVSTLTIQRTQQEDSAVYLCASSLDALEQFFGPGTRLTVL.

The chain recombines TRBV28 with TRBJ1-2; TRBD1 might be the D (5 bases). This CDR3 has 13 amino acids. From germline, CDR1 is MDHEN and CDR2 SYDVKM. The V end lost 3 bases, the J end lost 5 bases, and 10 bases lay between the germline ends. CDR3 loop: CASSFRDRYGYTF. The CDR3 DNA follows: TGTGCCAGCAGTTTCAGGGATCGGTATGGCTACACCTTC.

V is TRBV7-8 and J is TRBJ2-2, with 7 bases that match TRBD1. J gave up 1 base and V 3 bases, and 2 bases lay outside the gene matches. This CDR3 is built from 15 residues. Germline V gene data show CDR1 as SGHVS and CDR2 as FQNEAQ. CDR3 sequence reads: CASSLRTGNTGELFF. The CDR3 DNA sequence: TGTGCCAGCAGCTTGAGGACAGGGAACACCGGGGAGCTGTTTTTT.

The chain couples TRBV29-1 to TRBJ2-1; no reliable D call. Germline V gene data show CDR1 as SQVTM and CDR2 as ANQGSEA. Trimming left V 3 bases short and J 6 bases short, with 9 bases between. This CDR3 is built from 12 residues. The CDR3 is CSVDGNSNEQFF. CDR3 nucleotide sequence: TGCAGCGTTGATGGGAATTCCAATGAGCAGTTCTTC.

The V and J genes are TRBV4-1 and TRBJ2-1; tentatively, D is TRBD2 (7 bases). Trimming removed 0 bases from V and 0 bases from J, with 12 bases in between. This CDR3 is 17 amino acids long. CDR1 MGHRA and CDR2 YSYEKL come from the germline V gene. CDR3 sequence: CASSQEGRGSSYNEQFF. CDR3 DNA sequence: TGCGCCAGCAGCCAAGAGGGGAGGGGGAGCTCCTACAATGAGCAGTTCTTC.

The V and J genes are TRBV6-1 and TRBJ1-1; D gene ambiguous. The CDR3 extends over 13 amino acids. V dropped 7 bases and J dropped 6 bases, with 15 bases sitting between them. Germline V lookup: CDR1 MNHNS, CDR2 SASEGT. As DNA, the CDR3 is TGTGCCAGCACCTCGACCCTTCCACCTGAAGCTTTCTTT. The encoded protein is CASTSTLPPEAFF.

This chain joins TRBV7-3 and TRBJ2-7; D may correspond to TRBD1 or TRBD2 (5 bases each). Looked up from germline, CDR1 is SGHTA and CDR2 is FQGTGA. This CDR3 comprises 15 residues. The germline V and J ends were trimmed by 5 bases and 2 bases, with 16 bases remaining between them. Here the CDR3 DNA reads TGTGCCAGCAGCCTCACTGGGGGAACAACCTACGAGCAGTACTTC. The encoded protein is CASSLTGGTTYEQYF.

The V gene is TRBV30, the J gene TRBJ2-7; D is unclear. The CDR3 sequence is 12 residues long. Trimming cost V 5 bases and J 11 bases, with 19 bases left between them. Germline V gives CDR1 GTSNPN, CDR2 SVGIG (reference sequence). The CDR3 reads CAWAAPVGVEYF. In DNA, the CDR3 is TGTGCCTGGGCCGCCCCCGTTGGGGTTGAGTACTTC.

This chain uses TRBV19 with TRBJ2-5; 11 bases match TRBD2. The CDR3 covers 14 residues. V lost 6 bases and J lost 7; bases outside the gene matches: 7. Germline-derived CDR1 and CDR2 are LNHDA and SQIVND (reference sequence). The CDR3 sequence: CASSGTSGAGTQYF. In nucleotides, the CDR3 is TGTGCCAGTAGCGGGACTAGCGGAGCCGGGACCCAGTACTTC.

This clone was recorded only once. CDR3 DNA: TGTGCCAGCAGCCTCCGTAACTCTGGCGGGGAGCTGTTTTTT. Its translation: CASSLRNSGGELFF. The chain employs TRBV7-9 and TRBJ2-2; D call uncertain. The CDR3 length is 14 residues. Trimming took off 5 bases at V and 7 bases at J, with 14 bases between the two ends. Germline loops: CDR1 SEHNR, CDR2 FQNEAQ (reference sequence).

The V and J genes are TRBV4-1 and TRBJ2-5, with TRBD1 identical over 8 bases. The J call may be wrong; the DNA end is better matched by TRBJ2-7. This CDR3 has 16 residues. Germline V lookup: CDR1 MGHRA, CDR2 YSYEKL. The CDR3 sequence is CASSREEGQGTYEQYF. The CDR3 bases are TGCGCCAGCAGCCGAGAAGAAGGACAGGGCACCTACGAGCAGTACTTC.

This clone turned up a few times. The V call is TRBV7-6, the J call TRBJ2-3; 8 bases are a match to TRBD2. CDR3 length: 17 amino acids. After removal of 4 bases from V and 2 bases from J, the junction contained 11 bases not matched to a gene. From germline, CDR1 is SGHVS and CDR2 FNYEAQ. The CDR3 region is CASSSLVLADLTDTQYF. The CDR3 nucleotides read TGTGCCAGCAGCTCGCTGGTACTAGCGGACCTCACAGATACGCAGTATTTT.

The V call is TRBV5-4, the J call TRBJ2-3; 8 nucleotides agree with TRBD1. The trim removed 4 bases at V and 3 bases at J, leaving 10 bases unmatched. The CDR3 extends over 16 amino acids. Germline CDR1 SGHNT, CDR2 YYREEE (reference sequence). CDR3 in amino acids: CASSDGQGIITDTQYF. The CDR3 DNA sequence: TGTGCCAGCAGCGACGGACAGGGTATAATTACAGATACGCAGTATTTT.

The genes are TRBV2 and TRBJ2-1; 12 positions match TRBD1. Per germline, CDR1 SNHLY and CDR2 FYNNEI. This CDR3 has 15 amino acids. The V segment lost 8 bases and the J segment 7 bases; nucleotides outside the gene matches: 9. In DNA form, the CDR3 reads TGTGCCAGCCCCCGGGACAGGGGGCGTAATAATGAGCAGTTCTTC. Protein: CASPRDRGRNNEQFF.

The V gene is TRBV19, the J gene TRBJ1-1; D unresolved. The germline V gene has CDR1 LNHDA and CDR2 SQIVND (reference sequence). Trimming pared 3 bases from V and 0 bases from J, leaving 5 bases between. The CDR3 extends over 13 amino acids. In DNA form, the CDR3 reads TGTGCCAGTAGTATGGACCTGAACACTGAAGCTTTCTTT. It yields the protein CASSMDLNTEAFF.